This T cell receptor (beta chain) was observed in a study of T cells in Graves' hyperthyroidism and ophthalmopathy. V lost 4 bases to trimming and J lost 0 bases, with 18 bases between them. The germline CDR1 and CDR2 sequences are MGHDK and SYGVNS. There are 17 residues in the CDR3. The TCR beta CDR3 regions underwent amplification using RNA transcripts as the source. RT-PCR in the first round (using the HTBI primer set) targeted the TCR CDR3. TCRdb reprocessed the multiplex PCR reads with MiXCR, giving one entry per CDR3 protein. In the table there are about 98,000 distinct CDR3 sequences, 35% to 50% of which are singletons.

V and J are TRBV25-1 and TRBJ1-1, with D possibly being TRBD1 (5 bases). The origin of this receptor is a woman aged 30 to 39 with Graves' hyperthyroidism. Sequenced material: peripheral blood or thyroid tissue (not recorded which). Here the CDR3 reads CASSASRKGTLNTEAFF. For the CDR3, the DNA is TGTGCCAGCAGTGCCAGTAGAAAGGGGACCCTGAACACTGAAGCTTTCTTT.